Following are 7 T cell receptor beta chains from one sample sequenced in a study of post-analysis software for immune sequencing data. General study points: TRBV5-6, TRBV5-1 and TRBV20-1 were among five TRBV segments more frequent in patients than controls.

Every TCR beta cDNA library bore unique molecular identifiers. MiXCR was run by TCRdb on the PCR reads, yielding one entry per CDR3 protein. The profile covers some 800,000 distinct CDR3 sequences, with around 42% appearing a single time and around 4.7% taken by the ten largest. For these receptors, no antigen is known. The specimen was blood. All receptors derive from a girl aged 10-17 years with multiple sclerosis.

This clonotype was detected a few times. The CDR3 nucleotides are TGCAGTGCTAGGCCAGGGGAGTATTCACCCCTCCACTTT. This sequence encodes CSARPGEYSPLHF. The chain employs TRBV20-1 and TRBJ1-6; a possible D gene is TRBD1 (6 bases). The CDR3 is made up of 13 amino acids. Germline assignment: CDR1 DFQATT and CDR2 SNEGSKA (reference sequence). V dropped 3 bases and J dropped 8 bases, with 11 bases sitting between them.

The rearrangement joins TRBV9 to TRBJ2-1; D gene unclear. Trimming stripped 0 bases from V and 5 bases from J, with 15 bases between. There are 16 residues in the CDR3. Germline loops: CDR1 SGDLS, CDR2 YYNGEE. CDR3 in amino acids: CASSVEGRAPHNEQFF. For the CDR3, the DNA is TGTGCCAGCAGCGTAGAAGGTAGGGCACCACACAATGAGCAGTTCTTC.

The chain couples TRBV3-1 to TRBJ2-5; D may correspond to TRBD1 or TRBD2 (5 bases each). Germline V gene data show CDR1 as LGHDT and CDR2 as YNNKEL (reference sequence). The CDR3 is made up of 14 amino acids. Trimming left V 3 bases short and J 1 base short, with 9 bases between. The CDR3 coding sequence is TGTGCCAGCAGCCACCCTGGGACCCAAGAGACCCAGTACTTC. Encoded protein: CASSHPGTQETQYF.

This clonotype turned up a few times. The DNA for the CDR3 is TGCAGCGTTGAAGGGTGGACAGGGTCTAACTATGGCTACACCTTC. It encodes CSVEGWTGSNYGYTF. The genes are TRBV29-1 and TRBJ1-2, with TRBD1 matching over 8 bases. The CDR3 totals 15 residues. The germline CDR1 and CDR2 sequences are SQVTM and ANQGSEA. With 1 base clipped from V and 0 bases from J, the junction kept 4 bases outside the gene matches. The full variable domain, in which reference TRBV29-1 and TRBJ1-2 provide the parts outside the CDR3, is SAVISQKPSRDICQRGTSLTIQCQVDSQVTMMFWYRQQPGQSLTLIATANQGSEATYESGFVIDKFPISRPNLTFSTLTVSNMSPEDSSIYLCSVEGWTGSNYGYTFGSGTRLTVV.

This clonotype was detected only a few times. J is TRBJ1-2 and V is TRBV20-1; D is unresolved. V lost 1 base and J lost 7, with 10 bases in between. The germline CDR1 and CDR2 sequences are DFQATT and SNEGSKA (reference sequence). This CDR3 comprises 12 residues. In DNA form, the CDR3 reads TGCAGTGCTAGAGGGTGGTTCTCTGGCTACACCTTC. Amino acid sequence: CSARGWFSGYTF.

V is TRBV5-1 and J is TRBJ1-2; 8 bases map to TRBD1. The CDR3 spans 17 residues. J gave up 5 bases and V 4 bases, and 16 bases lay outside the gene matches. Germline loops: CDR1 SGHRS, CDR2 YFSETQ. DNA for the CDR3: TGCGCCAGCAGCGTTATCTCCCAAGGCAGGGGGCCATATGGCTACACCTTC. It encodes CASSVISQGRGPYGYTF.

This clonotype was seen more than once but under ten times. J is TRBJ2-1 and V is TRBV20-1, with 11 positions matching TRBD2. The CDR3 covers 13 residues. Per germline, CDR1 DFQATT and CDR2 SNEGSKA (reference sequence). The J segment lost 9 bases and the V segment lost 5 bases, leaving 6 bases of the junction unmatched. The CDR3 nucleotides are TGCAGTGCTCTGCCTAGCGGGAGGCTTGAGCAGTTCTTC. Translating it yields CSALPSGRLEQFF.